The 2 T cell receptor beta chains below come from one sample, sequenced in a study of blood T cell repertoires in COVID-19 (dated by TCRdb to about 2020). To prepare the library, the immunoSEQ multiplex PCR assay was applied. Here the immuneACCESS table is served through TCRdb, limited to in-frame sequences with V and J called. Missing clones are a known gap in these copies; in checked studies unresolved V genes cover under half, and the rest lacks a known reason. For this sample the table gives 130,000 to 150,000 clones, of which roughly 86% were detected only once. Under 12% of the sample is taken by the ten largest. Sequenced sample: peripheral blood. The receptors derive from a man in his fifties with active or convalescent COVID-19.

This clone was detected only once. The J gene is TRBJ2-7, the V gene TRBV10-3; 12 positions match TRBD2. Per the germline V gene, CDR1 is ENHRY and CDR2 is SYGVKD. The CDR3 is made up of 15 amino acids. V lost 4 bases, J lost 3 bases, and 4 bases stayed unmatched. CDR3 DNA sequence: TGTGCCATCAGTGGGACTAGCGGGAAAAACTACGAGCAGTACTTC. Protein: CAISGTSGKNYEQYF.

The chain couples TRBV5-1 to TRBJ2-3; no firm D call. CDR3 size: 16 residues. Trimming left V 0 bases short and J 0 bases short, with 11 bases between. Germline lookup yields CDR1 SGHRS and CDR2 YFSETQ. CDR3 in amino acids: CASSLAFRVSTDTQYF. CDR3 DNA: TGCGCCAGCAGCTTGGCTTTCCGGGTTAGCACAGATACGCAGTATTTT.